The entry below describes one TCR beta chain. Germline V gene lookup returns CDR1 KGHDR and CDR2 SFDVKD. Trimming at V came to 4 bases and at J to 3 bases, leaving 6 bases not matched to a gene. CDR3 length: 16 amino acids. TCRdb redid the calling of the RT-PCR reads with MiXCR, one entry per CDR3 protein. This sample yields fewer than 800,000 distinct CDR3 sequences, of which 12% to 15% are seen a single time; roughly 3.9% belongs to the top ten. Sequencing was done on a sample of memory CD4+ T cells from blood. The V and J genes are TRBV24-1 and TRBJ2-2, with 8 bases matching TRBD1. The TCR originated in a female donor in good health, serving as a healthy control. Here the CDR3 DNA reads TGTGCCACCAGTGACCCAGGGGGCCGGGACACCGGGGAGCTGTTTTTT. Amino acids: CATSDPGGRDTGELFF.